The 29 T cell receptor beta chains below all came from one sample that was sequenced in a study of metastatic and nonmetastatic thyroid tumors. None of the patients had undergone any treatment ahead of thyroid surgery. TCRdb re-called the PCR reads with MiXCR. The table shows about 15,000 clones, with 3.7% occurring only once. Sequenced: tumor tissue. Receptor source: a female donor with papillary thyroid cancer or a benign thyroid nodule (not recorded which). Some clones in this sample may be carry-over from other donors' samples.

The rearrangement uses TRBV20-1 and TRBJ2-3; D remains unclear. Germline CDR1 DFQATT, CDR2 SNEGSKA (reference sequence). The CDR3 is made up of 12 amino acids. The ends were cut back, 2 bases at V and 0 bases at J, with 3 bases in the middle. This CDR3 reads CSARRSTDTQYF. In DNA form, the CDR3 reads TGCAGTGCTAGACGTAGCACAGATACGCAGTATTTT.

This clone was seen a handful of times. The chain combines TRBV7-9 with TRBJ2-1, with TRBD2 matching 9 bases. The V and J ends lost 4 bases and 8 bases, in that order; junction bases with no gene match: 9. Per germline, CDR1 SEHNR and CDR2 FQNEAQ (reference sequence). The length of the CDR3 is 15 residues. CDR3 bases: TGTGCCAGCAGCTCGTCCGGCGGGAGGGAGGATGAGCAGTTCTTC. It encodes CASSSSGGREDEQFF.

The gene calls are TRBV6-1 and TRBJ2-7; a weak D match, TRBD1 (6 bases). V was trimmed by 6 bases and J by 5 bases, leaving 17 bases between them. The germline V gene has CDR1 MNHNS and CDR2 SASEGT. The CDR3 extends over 14 amino acids. The CDR3 DNA follows: TGTGCCAGCAGGTCCGCCAGGGGTTACAACGAGCAGTACTTC. It translates to CASRSARGYNEQYF.

The chain uses TRBV6-1 and TRBJ2-2; 9 bases are shared with TRBD2. Germline V gene lookup returns CDR1 MNHNS and CDR2 SASEGT. This CDR3 comprises 17 residues. V dropped 1 base and J dropped 6; count of bases not matched to a gene: 9. The CDR3 sequence: CASSEVYGAGGPGELFF. Here the CDR3 DNA reads TGTGCCAGCAGTGAAGTTTATGGAGCGGGAGGCCCCGGGGAGCTGTTTTTT.

This clone was observed a few times. The chain has TRBV19 and TRBJ1-4; D possibly corresponds to TRBD1 (5 bases). Looked up from germline, CDR1 is LNHDA and CDR2 is SQIVND (reference sequence). V was shortened by 8 bases and J by 5 bases, with 12 bases between the two germline ends. This CDR3 is built from 13 residues. The CDR3 DNA is TGTGCCAGTGACAGCCCTCCGAATGAAAAACTGTTTTTT. This translates into CASDSPPNEKLFF.

The chain couples TRBV6-1 to TRBJ2-2; 9 bases match TRBD2. The germline V gene has CDR1 MNHNS and CDR2 SASEGT. The CDR3 runs to 15 residues. V was clipped by 6 bases and J by 4 bases; unmatched bases: 6. CDR3 DNA: TGTGCCAGCAGCGCGGGACTAGCAGGCACCGGGGAGCTGTTTTTT. This sequence encodes CASSAGLAGTGELFF.

This clone turned up a few times. The chain is built from TRBV6-1 and TRBJ1-3; D remains ambiguous. The germline V gene encodes CDR1 MNHNS and CDR2 SASEGT. The CDR3 sequence is 14 residues long. V lost 0 bases and J lost 0, with 3 bases in between. CDR3 sequence (DNA): TGTGCCAGCAGTGAAGCCGGCTCTGGAAACACCATATATTTT. Protein: CASSEAGSGNTIYF.

This clone has a handful of counts. The chain joins TRBV12-3 or TRBV12-4 to TRBJ2-2; D is uncertain. The V end was cut by 3 bases, the J end by 6 bases, with 8 bases between. CDR3 size: 13 residues. CDR3 nucleotides: TGTGCCAGCAGTTTCCCCGGGCCCGGGGAGCTGTTTTTT. It codes for CASSFPGPGELFF.

With respect to this clone: This same CDR3 is encoded by further DNA sequences in the sample. V is TRBV28 and J is TRBJ2-1, with 10 bases aligning to TRBD2. Trimming removed 5 bases from V and 4 bases from J; junction bases left unmatched: 5. The CDR3 has 15 amino acids. CDR1 and CDR2 (germline): MDHEN, SYDVKM. The CDR3 loop is CASSRSGRFYNEQFF. The CDR3 DNA reads as TGTGCCAGCAGTCGTAGCGGGAGGTTTTACAATGAGCAGTTCTTC.

This clone was counted between two and nine times. Sequence at one end of the junction differs from germline and may be a read error. This sequence joins TRBV28 and TRBJ1-5; no reliable D call. CDR1 and CDR2 from the germline V gene are MDHEN and SYDVKM. This CDR3 contains 13 residues. CDR3: CASRARGNQPQHF. The CDR3 region has the DNA TGTGCCAGCCGGGCACGGGGTAATCAGCCCCAGCACTTT.

The chain links TRBV12-3 or TRBV12-4 to TRBJ1-6, with 8 bases identical to TRBD1. The V and J ends lost 4 bases and 7 bases, in that order; junction bases with no gene match: 9. The CDR3 contains 16 residues. This chain's CDR3 is CASSSYRGTGNSPLHF. CDR3 sequence (DNA): TGTGCCAGCAGTTCGTACCGGGGGACAGGAAATTCACCCCTCCACTTT.

J is TRBJ2-7 and V is TRBV5-5; 14 positions match TRBD2. The CDR3 totals 18 residues. Per the germline V gene, CDR1 is SGHKS and CDR2 is YYEKEE (reference sequence). V dropped 0 bases and J dropped 5; count of bases not matched to a gene: 10. The CDR3 nucleotides read TGTGCCAGCAGCTTGGCCGGGACTAGCGGGAGTGGAAGGCACGAGCAGTACTTC. It yields the protein CASSLAGTSGSGRHEQYF.

This clone was found many times. This chain uses TRBV28 with TRBJ2-4; TRBD2 aligns across 11 bases. CDR3 length: 19 residues. The V and J ends lost 5 bases and 0 bases, in that order; junction bases with no gene match: 12. Germline V CDR1 and CDR2: MDHEN, SYDVKM. CDR3 protein: CASSTGLAEQRIAKNIQYF. For the CDR3, the DNA is TGTGCCAGCAGTACGGGACTAGCGGAGCAACGGATAGCCAAAAACATTCAGTACTTC.

In its sample, this clone was seen a few times. Additional DNA sequences in this sample encode the identical CDR3. This sequence joins TRBV29-1 and TRBJ2-6; D unclear. The CDR3 sequence is 13 residues long. Germline lookup yields CDR1 SQVTM and CDR2 ANQGSEA. Trimming took off 1 base at V and 0 bases at J, with 1 base between the two ends. The CDR3 DNA is TGCAGCGTTGAAGTCTCTGGGGCCAACGTCCTGACTTTC. Its translation: CSVEVSGANVLTF.

In this sample, this clone is medium-sized. Within the sample, other DNA sequences also encode this same CDR3. This chain joins TRBV30 and TRBJ2-7; D unresolved. CDR3 length equals 11 residues. V was cut by 2 bases and J by 3 bases, with 5 bases left in between. Germline V gives CDR1 GTSNPN, CDR2 SVGIG (reference sequence). The DNA for the CDR3 is TGTGCCTGGAGTCGTGGCTACGAGCAGTACTTC. Residues: CAWSRGYEQYF. Filled out from reference TRBV30 and TRBJ2-7, the complete variable domain reads SQTIHQWPATLVQPVGSPLSLECTVEGTSNPNLYWYRQAAGRGLQLLFYSVGIGQISSEVPQNLSASRPQDRQFILSSKKLLLSDSGFYLCAWSRGYEQYFGPGTRLTVT.

The chain combines TRBV24-1 with TRBJ2-3, with 7 bases that match TRBD2. The CDR3 runs 16 residues. Trimming cost V 2 bases and J 6 bases; bases outside gene matches: 10. CDR1 and CDR2 from the germline V gene are KGHDR and SFDVKD. CDR3 in DNA: TGTGCCACCAGTGATTCCCGGACTAGATTTTATGATACGCAGTATTTT. Its protein product is CATSDSRTRFYDTQYF.

By proportion, this clone is large. Written as DNA, the CDR3 is TGTGCCAGTAGTGCTACTAGCGGGAGCTCCTACGAGCAGTACTTC. It specifies CASSATSGSSYEQYF. The chain carries TRBV19 and TRBJ2-7, with 11 bases identical to TRBD2. The germline V gene has CDR1 LNHDA and CDR2 SQIVND (reference sequence). The ends lost 5 bases at V and 0 bases at J; junction bases unmatched: 3. The CDR3 sequence is 15 residues long.

This clone was seen more than once but under ten times. The chain is built from TRBV19 and TRBJ2-7; D is possibly TRBD2 (7 bases). CDR1 is LNHDA and CDR2 is SQIVND in the germline V gene (reference sequence). This CDR3 region has 15 residues. V shed 5 bases and J shed 4 bases, with 18 bases lying between them. CDR3 nucleotide sequence: TGTGCCAGTAGTCTTAACAGGGAGGGATCGTACGAGCAGTACTTC. This encodes CASSLNREGSYEQYF.

The rearrangement joins TRBV12-3 or TRBV12-4 to TRBJ2-2; TRBD2 aligns across 13 bases. The CDR3 totals 17 residues. Trimming cost V 5 bases and J 3 bases; bases outside gene matches: 6. DNA for the CDR3: TGTGCCAGCAGTCAAGGACTAGCGGGAGTCGACACCGGGGAGCTGTTTTTT. Translating it yields CASSQGLAGVDTGELFF.

This clone was counted a few times. The rearrangement joins TRBV6-1 to TRBJ2-7; 8 bases are shared with TRBD2. V lost 6 bases, J lost 3 bases, and 4 bases stayed unmatched. The CDR3 consists of 13 residues. Germline V CDR1 and CDR2: MNHNS, SASEGT. The CDR3 sequence is CASRRGAGYEQYF. For the CDR3, the DNA is TGTGCCAGCAGGCGGGGGGCCGGCTACGAGCAGTACTTC.

The chain joins TRBV6-4 to TRBJ2-2; possibly TRBD2 for D (6 bases). Germline V CDR1 and CDR2: MRHNA, SNTAGT. V was pared by 7 bases and J by 0 bases, with 12 bases between. CDR3 length: 15 amino acids. The CDR3 nucleotides are TGTGCCAGCATCCGGGACTTAGCGAACACCGGGGAGCTGTTTTTT. It yields the protein CASIRDLANTGELFF.

This clone has a handful of counts. J is TRBJ2-3 and V is TRBV5-1; 9 bases are shared with TRBD2. CDR1 is SGHRS, CDR2 YFSETQ, per germline. J lost 6 bases, V lost 5 bases, and 13 bases had no gene match. The CDR3 is 16 amino acids. The CDR3 sequence: CASRPSGTTGGDTQYF. The CDR3 DNA reads as TGCGCCAGCAGACCTAGCGGGACGACGGGGGGCGATACGCAGTATTTT.

The chain couples TRBV19 to TRBJ2-2; 16 nucleotides line up with TRBD2. Germline CDR1 reads LNHDA; CDR2 reads SQIVND (reference sequence). This CDR3 has 16 amino acids. V shed 6 bases, J shed 8 bases, and the junction held 6 bases outside the gene matches. CDR3 amino acids: CASRLGLAGGEGELFF. The DNA of the CDR3 is TGTGCCAGTAGACTGGGACTAGCGGGAGGGGAGGGGGAGCTGTTTTTT.

The chain recombines TRBV5-4 with TRBJ2-1, with a weak D call TRBD2 (6 bases). CDR1 is SGHNT, CDR2 YYREEE, per germline (reference sequence). This CDR3 is 16 amino acids long. With 5 bases removed from V and 4 bases from J, the gap between germline ends came to 19 bases. The CDR3 protein is CASSAAGSRVYNEQFF. In nucleotides, the CDR3 is TGTGCCAGCAGTGCAGCCGGGAGTAGGGTGTACAATGAGCAGTTCTTC.

This clone was seen many times. This chain joins TRBV6-5 and TRBJ2-1; D unclear. CDR1 and CDR2 (germline): MNHEY, SVGAGI. The V gene lost 0 bases and the J gene lost 5 bases, with 11 bases spanning the gap. The CDR3 consists of 15 residues. This chain's CDR3 is CASSYSRTWDNEQFF. CDR3 nucleotide sequence: TGTGCCAGCAGTTACTCACGAACATGGGACAATGAGCAGTTCTTC.

Only a few counts were recorded for this clone. The genes are TRBV27 and TRBJ2-7, with 8 bases fitting TRBD2. CDR3 size: 13 residues. The V gene end was trimmed by 10 bases and the J gene end by 0 bases; junction bases not matched to a gene: 5. Germline V CDR1 and CDR2: MNHEY, SMNVEV (reference sequence). The CDR3 DNA reads TGTGCCACCTCACTAGCGGACTCCTACGAGCAGTACTTC. Its translation: CATSLADSYEQYF.

The chain joins TRBV15 to TRBJ2-7; D is uncertain. The CDR3 is 14 residues long. Between the trimmed V and J ends, which lost 2 bases and 4 bases, there was a span of 12 bases. Looked up from germline, CDR1 is LNHNV and CDR2 is YYDKDF (reference sequence). The CDR3: CATSRRHPGYEQYF. For the CDR3, the DNA is TGTGCCACCAGCAGAAGACACCCCGGGTACGAGCAGTACTTC.

There are a few counts of this clone. The chain joins TRBV6-5 to TRBJ2-7; D is perhaps TRBD1 (5 bases). Germline V gene sequence: CDR1 MNHEY, CDR2 SVGAGI. The CDR3 contains 14 residues. Trimming cost V 0 bases and J 2 bases, with 8 bases left between them. CDR3 residues: CASSYSQATYEQYF. CDR3 nucleotide sequence: TGTGCCAGCAGTTACTCACAGGCCACCTACGAGCAGTACTTC.

This clone was observed a handful of times. The gene calls are TRBV7-6 and TRBJ1-2, with a tentative D call TRBD1 (5 bases). Per germline, CDR1 SGHVS and CDR2 FNYEAQ. The CDR3 totals 14 residues. Trimming left V 5 bases short and J 4 bases short, with 14 bases between. The DNA for the CDR3 is TGTGCCAGCAGCGGGGGAGGGGCTCCCTATGGCTACACCTTC. The encoded protein is CASSGGGAPYGYTF. The variable domain in full, completed from reference TRBV7-6 and TRBJ1-2, reads GAGVSQSPRYKVTKRGQDVALRCDPISGHVSLYWYRQALGQGPEFLTYFNYEAQQDKSGLPNDRFSAERPEGSISTLTIQRTEQRDSAMYRCASSGGGAPYGYTFGSGTRLTVV.